The next 3 T cell receptor beta chains were all read from a single sample in a study of molecular identifiers for immune sequencing clone quantification. Using its own MiXCR run on the PCR reads, TCRdb lists one record per CDR3 protein. The sample records hundreds of thousands of distinct CDR3 sequences, roughly 23% being singletons. The specimen was naive CD8+ T cells from blood, with Jurkat cell RNA spiked in. Indicated subset: FACS-sorted CD8+CD4-CCR7+CD45RA+ naive T cells. The source of these receptors is a human donor in good health. Some libraries in this study had Jurkat cell RNA spiked in.

The CDR3 DNA follows: TGTGCCAGTGGTTCCGGGACTAACAGCTACGAGCAGTACTTC. It yields the protein CASGSGTNSYEQYF. V usage is TRBV19 and J usage is TRBJ2-7, with 7 positions matching TRBD2. This CDR3 has 14 residues. J was trimmed by 3 bases and V by 8 bases; bases with no gene match: 10. CDR1 is LNHDA and CDR2 is SQIVND in the germline V gene (reference sequence).

To note about this clonotype: A much larger clone differs from this one at a single base, so this may be a read error. Here the CDR3 reads CSVEGRTVNTGELFF. CDR3 DNA sequence: TGCAGCGTTGAAGGTAGGACAGTCAACACCGGGGAGCTGTTTTTT. The chain carries TRBV29-1 and TRBJ2-2; possible D gene TRBD1, 6 bases. Germline loops: CDR1 SQVTM, CDR2 ANQGSEA. The CDR3 consists of 15 residues. V was shortened by 1 base and J by 2 bases, with 11 bases between the two germline ends.

The sample holds many counts of this clonotype. This chain joins TRBV15 and TRBJ2-3, with unresolved D. Trimming pared 3 bases from V and 0 bases from J, leaving 10 bases between. Germline CDR1 LNHNV, CDR2 YYDKDF (reference sequence). There are 15 residues in the CDR3. CDR3 DNA sequence: TGTGCCACCAGCAGTACTGCTACAAGCACAGATACGCAGTATTTT. It translates to CATSSTATSTDTQYF.